A single sample is the source of the 22 T cell receptor beta chains below, sequenced in a study of cytomegalovirus exposure and HLA in healthy donors. With 60 Vbeta and 13 Jbeta primers, the PCR was carried out. Repertoires were generated with immunoSEQ multiplex PCR, while TCRdb's copy carries only in-frame clones and drops some. The sample gives about 200,000 clones, roughly 77% of which show up once; approximately 0.4% is in the top ten. Sequenced: PBMCs. The source of these receptors is a male donor in good health and CMV-seropositive.

This clone has a single count. V is TRBV6-6 and J is TRBJ1-5; 12 bases match TRBD1. Germline V CDR1 and CDR2: MNHNY, SVGAGI (reference sequence). Trimming took 3 bases from V and 4 from J; bases not matched to a gene: 4. The CDR3 contains 16 residues. CDR3 residues: CASSYLGQGANQPQHF. CDR3 in DNA: TGTGCCAGCAGTTATTTGGGACAGGGGGCGAATCAGCCCCAGCATTTT.

The gene calls are TRBV6-5 and TRBJ2-7; the match to TRBD1 covers 9 bases. With V trimmed by 2 bases and J by 4 bases, 6 bases remained unmatched. This CDR3 contains 15 residues. Germline lookup yields CDR1 MNHEY and CDR2 SVGAGI. The CDR3 reads CASSYIPGQGYEQYF. CDR3 nucleotide sequence: TGTGCCAGCAGTTACATACCGGGACAGGGATACGAGCAGTACTTC.

V is TRBV6-5 and J is TRBJ2-5; D possibly corresponds to TRBD2 (5 bases). Germline loops: CDR1 MNHEY, CDR2 SVGAGI. The CDR3 length is 13 residues. Between the trimmed V and J ends, which lost 0 bases and 3 bases, there was a span of 5 bases. In nucleotides, the CDR3 is TGTGCCAGCAGTTACTCGGAGGAAGAGACCCAGTACTTC. Amino acid sequence: CASSYSEEETQYF.

The chain carries TRBV11-2 and TRBJ2-2, with D maybe TRBD2 (7 bases). CDR1 is SGHAT, CDR2 FQNNGV, per germline. The V end was cut by 2 bases, the J end by 2 bases, with 12 bases between. CDR3 length equals 16 residues. CDR3 loop: CASSLRGGENTGELFF. Here the CDR3 DNA reads TGTGCCAGCAGCTTAAGGGGGGGGGAAAACACCGGGGAGCTGTTTTTT.

The rearrangement joins TRBV7-9 to TRBJ1-5, with D unresolved. In germline, CDR1 is SEHNR, CDR2 FQNEAQ (reference sequence). The CDR3 loop spans 14 amino acids. Trimming pared 2 bases from V and 5 bases from J, leaving 10 bases between. The CDR3 spells CASSLTTGDQPQHF. The CDR3 DNA reads TGTGCCAGCAGCTTAACGACGGGAGATCAGCCCCAGCATTTT.

This clone appeared a few times. The rearrangement uses TRBV7-2 and TRBJ2-2; tentatively, D is TRBD1 (5 bases). Germline loops: CDR1 SGHTA, CDR2 FQGNSA. V was pared by 5 bases and J by 5 bases, with 6 bases between. CDR3 length: 12 residues. CDR3 DNA sequence: TGTGCCAGCAGCCGACAGACCGGGGAGCTGTTTTTT. Residues: CASSRQTGELFF.

The V call is TRBV5-6, the J call TRBJ2-2; D perhaps matches TRBD1 (6 bases). V dropped 2 bases and J dropped 4 bases, with 12 bases sitting between them. CDR1 is SGHDT, CDR2 YYEEEE, per germline. The CDR3 extends over 15 amino acids. CDR3 loop: CASSFGTIGTGELFF. In DNA, the CDR3 is TGTGCCAGCAGCTTCGGGACAATTGGCACCGGGGAGCTGTTTTTT.

This chain joins TRBV9 and TRBJ1-2, with a possible D match to TRBD1 (5 bases). V lost 3 bases to trimming and J lost 1 base, with 13 bases between them. The length of the CDR3 is 15 residues. CDR1 and CDR2 (germline): SGDLS, YYNGEE. DNA of the CDR3: TGTGCCAGCAGCGCCTTCACGGGGGGTAACTATGGCTACACCTTC. It translates to CASSAFTGGNYGYTF.

This rearrangement joins TRBV10-3 to TRBJ1-2; 8 bases map to TRBD1. V trimming: 2 bases; J trimming: 5 bases; junction bases outside the gene matches: 10. Germline V gene sequence: CDR1 ENHRY, CDR2 SYGVKD. The CDR3 consists of 16 residues. CDR3 sequence: CAISEASGGGRYGYTF. Written as DNA, the CDR3 is TGTGCCATCAGTGAGGCATCAGGGGGCGGACGATATGGCTACACCTTC.

The chain uses TRBV18 and TRBJ1-1; D gene unclear. This CDR3 is 16 amino acids long. CDR1 KGHSH and CDR2 LQKENI come from the germline V gene. Between the trimmed V and J ends, which lost 3 bases and 2 bases, there was a span of 16 bases. CDR3 sequence: CASSPSPAGVNTEAFF. The CDR3 DNA reads TGTGCCAGCTCACCTTCCCCGGCCGGAGTTAACACTGAAGCTTTCTTT. Looking up the rest from reference TRBV18 and TRBJ1-1 gives the full variable domain: NAGVMQNPRHLVRRRGQEARLRCSPMKGHSHVYWYRQLPEEGLKFMVYLQKENIIDESGMPKERFSAEFPKEGPSILRIQQVVRGDSAAYFCASSPSPAGVNTEAFFGQGTRLTVV.

V gene TRBV5-1 combines with J gene TRBJ2-1; tentative D call: TRBD2 (7 bases). V was pared by 0 bases and J by 2 bases, with 9 bases between. The CDR3 is 15 amino acids. From germline, CDR1 is SGHRS and CDR2 YFSETQ. The DNA for the CDR3 is TGCGCCAGCAGCTTGGACGGGGGGCCCTACAATGAGCAGTTCTTC. This sequence encodes CASSLDGGPYNEQFF.

V is TRBV7-3 and J is TRBJ2-5; 11 bases are shared with TRBD1. The CDR3 is 15 amino acids. The germline CDR1 and CDR2 sequences are SGHTA and FQGTGA. V trimming: 5 bases; J trimming: 0 bases; junction bases outside the gene matches: 2. CDR3 amino acids: CASSRDRGDQETQYF. CDR3 nucleotides: TGTGCCAGCAGCCGGGACAGGGGGGACCAAGAGACCCAGTACTTC.

The genes are TRBV15 and TRBJ2-7, with TRBD2 identical over 9 bases. Germline CDR1 and CDR2: LNHNV and YYDKDF (reference sequence). The ends lost 4 bases at V and 4 bases at J; junction bases unmatched: 5. The CDR3 is made up of 14 amino acids. The CDR3 loop reads CATSTQTSGYEQYF. CDR3 sequence (DNA): TGTGCCACCAGCACCCAGACTAGCGGTTACGAGCAGTACTTC.

J is TRBJ1-5 and V is TRBV5-8, with TRBD1 identical over 10 bases. The J segment lost 7 bases and the V segment lost 5 bases, leaving 9 bases of the junction unmatched. Germline loops: CDR1 SGHTS, CDR2 YDEGEE. The CDR3 is 15 residues long. CDR3 loop: CASSPGTGVEQPQHF. The CDR3 DNA sequence: TGTGCCAGCAGTCCCGGGACAGGGGTGGAACAGCCCCAGCATTTT.

V gene TRBV7-3 combines with J gene TRBJ2-1; the match to TRBD1 covers 8 bases. Germline CDR1 SGHTA, CDR2 FQGTGA. The CDR3 extends over 15 amino acids. Trimming removed 5 bases from V and 5 bases from J; junction bases left unmatched: 8. CDR3 DNA sequence: TGTGCCAGCAGCCCAGGGGGGACAGGACACAATGAGCAGTTCTTC. Translation gives CASSPGGTGHNEQFF.

The chain is built from TRBV10-3 and TRBJ1-2; D call uncertain. The germline V gene has CDR1 ENHRY and CDR2 SYGVKD. The CDR3 is made up of 17 amino acids. Trimming stripped 6 bases from V and 4 bases from J, with 24 bases between. The CDR3 is CAISNTEEETRAYGYTF. Here the CDR3 DNA reads TGTGCCATCAGCAACACGGAGGAGGAAACACGAGCCTATGGCTACACCTTC.

A few counts support this clone. The chain uses TRBV5-1 and TRBJ2-3; 7 bases match TRBD1. This CDR3 is built from 15 residues. The junction had 3 bases not matched to a gene; V was cut back by 1 base and J by 1 base. The germline V gene encodes CDR1 SGHRS and CDR2 YFSETQ. The CDR3: CASSLRTGGTDTQYF. The CDR3 nucleotides read TGCGCCAGCAGCTTGAGAACAGGGGGCACAGATACGCAGTATTTT.

The chain has TRBV7-3 and TRBJ1-6; D unresolved. Germline V CDR1 and CDR2: SGHTA, FQGTGA. The CDR3 runs to 14 residues. Trimming removed 5 bases from V and 9 bases from J, with 14 bases in between. The CDR3 DNA reads TGTGCCAGCAGCGACGGGGTGCTTTTTTCACCCCTCCACTTT. It yields the protein CASSDGVLFSPLHF.

The chain couples TRBV4-3 to TRBJ1-1; 7 bases match TRBD1. Germline V gene data show CDR1 as LGHNA and CDR2 as YSLEER. J was trimmed by 6 bases and V by 2 bases; bases with no gene match: 9. The CDR3 sequence is 15 residues long. The CDR3 reads CASSQLITGAAEAFF. CDR3 nucleotides: TGCGCCAGCAGCCAACTAATCACAGGGGCGGCTGAAGCTTTCTTT.

The V call is TRBV5-4, the J call TRBJ1-1, with D maybe TRBD1 (5 bases). The germline V and J ends were trimmed by 0 bases and 7 bases, with 7 bases remaining between them. The CDR3 consists of 12 residues. CDR1 and CDR2 from the germline V gene are SGHNT and YYREEE (reference sequence). CDR3 sequence (DNA): TGTGCCAGCAGCTTGGGCAGGGTTGAAGCTTTCTTT. It specifies CASSLGRVEAFF. The full variable domain, its missing parts supplied by reference TRBV5-4 and TRBJ1-1, is ETGVTQSPTHLIKTRGQQVTLRCSSQSGHNTVSWYQQALGQGPQFIFQYYREEENGRGNFPPRFSGLQFPNYSSELNVNALELDDSALYLCASSLGRVEAFFGQGTRLTVV.

V is TRBV9 and J is TRBJ1-3; TRBD1 might be the D (6 bases). V was shortened by 0 bases and J by 2 bases, with 12 bases between the two germline ends. In germline, CDR1 is SGDLS, CDR2 YYNGEE. The CDR3 is 16 residues long. CDR3 sequence (DNA): TGTGCCAGCAGCGTAGAGGGGGGGGTCGCTGGAAACACCATATATTTT. This sequence encodes CASSVEGGVAGNTIYF.

V usage is TRBV11-2 and J usage is TRBJ1-5, with 8 bases that match TRBD1. This CDR3 is 14 amino acids long. Germline loops: CDR1 SGHAT, CDR2 FQNNGV. Trimming at V came to 5 bases and at J to 3 bases, leaving 3 bases not matched to a gene. Here the CDR3 DNA reads TGTGCCAGCAGCCAGGGACAGGTCAATCAGCCCCAGCATTTT. The encoded protein is CASSQGQVNQPQHF.